These T cell receptor beta chains were read from a single sample in a study of blood T cell repertoires in COVID-19. Data came from immunoSEQ multiplex PCR; TCRdb stores just in-frame clones and leaves some out. The sample includes about 120,000 clones, approximately 83% of them seen just once. Sequencing was performed on peripheral blood. The receptors shown here come from a woman in her sixties or seventies with acute or convalescent COVID-19. Each CDR3 is given with its conserved first and last residue. Each record gives: V gene, clone size, J gene, D gene, CDR3 DNA, CDR3 protein. The D gene is left open where the match is weak. Rows may omit the clone size; those that give it use once, few, many or a size class.

TRBV5-8	NA	TRBJ1-1	NA	TGTGCCAGCAGCTTTGGGCCCCCAGGGATGAACACTGAAGCTTTCTTT	CASSFGPPGMNTEAFF
TRBV3-1/TRBV3-2	few	TRBJ1-1	NA	TGTGCCAGCAGCCAAGGGGGCGCCCTTGGGGCTTTCTTT	CASSQGGALGAFF
TRBV6-5	NA	TRBJ2-1	NA	TGTGCCAGCAGTCCCCGGGGTGAGCAGTTCTTC	CASSPRGEQFF
TRBV19	NA	TRBJ2-2	NA	TGTGCCACCTCGGGCACCGGGGAGCTGTTTTTT	CATSGTGELFF
TRBV7-2	NA	TRBJ2-7	NA	TGTGCCAGCAGCTTACACCGGAGCTCCTACGAGCAGTACTTC	CASSLHRSSYEQYF
TRBV6-2/TRBV6-3	NA	TRBJ1-5	NA	TGTGCCAGCAGTTACTCGAGGGCGAGTCAGCCCCAGCATTTT	CASSYSRASQPQHF
TRBV18	NA	TRBJ1-2	NA	TGTGCCAGCTCACCACCTCGGGGTTTAGTCTATGGCTACACCTTC	CASSPPRGLVYGYTF
TRBV6-1	NA	TRBJ1-6	NA	TGTGCCAGCAGTGAACAGGCGTATTCACCCCTCCACTTT	CASSEQAYSPLHF
TRBV29-1	NA	TRBJ2-4	NA	TGCAGCGTCGTGGACAGCCTCAAAAACATTCAGTACTTC	CSVVDSLKNIQYF
TRBV11-1	NA	TRBJ2-4	NA	TGTGCCAGCAGCTTGGAGGGTTCAAACATTCAGTACTTC	CASSLEGSNIQYF
TRBV5-1	NA	TRBJ2-5	TRBD1	TGCGCCAGCAGAGTCCGGGACAGGGGCATACAAGGGGAGACCCAGTACTTC	CASRVRDRGIQGETQYF
TRBV5-1	NA	TRBJ1-2	NA	TGCGCCAGCAGCTTGGGCCAGGGAGGAAACTATGGCTACACCTTC	CASSLGQGGNYGYTF
TRBV5-4	NA	TRBJ2-1	TRBD1	TGTGCCAGCAGCCAAGGGACAGGGATATGGGAGCAGTTCTTC	CASSQGTGIWEQFF
TRBV9	NA	TRBJ2-1	TRBD2	TGTGCCAGCAACCGAGCGGGGGGGCTACTCAGTGAGCAGTTCTTC	CASNRAGGLLSEQFF
TRBV2	NA	TRBJ1-4	NA	TGTGCCAGCAGTGAAAGTAATCAGGGAGGTGAAAAACTGTTTTTT	CASSESNQGGEKLFF
TRBV18	NA	TRBJ2-5	TRBD1	TGTGCCAGCTCACCACCGCCGGGACAGGGACAAGAGACCCAGTACTTC	CASSPPPGQGQETQYF
TRBV7-3	NA	TRBJ2-3	TRBD1	TGTGCCAGCAGCCGAGGGACAGGGGCAGAAGATACGCAGTATTTT	CASSRGTGAEDTQYF
TRBV25-1	few	TRBJ2-1	TRBD2	TGTGCCAGCAGTGATCGCGGGAGCATCTTCTCCTACAATGAGCAGTTCTTC	CASSDRGSIFSYNEQFF
TRBV5-6	NA	TRBJ2-5	TRBD2	TGTGCCCGCAGCTTGGGGCCGGGGCGGGGGGCCTTGCCCCAGTACTTC	CARSLGPGRGALPQYF
TRBV2	NA	TRBJ2-5	NA	TGTGCCAGCACCCACCCGGTCGGGGAGACCCAGTACTTC	CASTHPVGETQYF
TRBV19	NA	TRBJ1-2	NA	TGTGCCAGTAGTGAGGCAGGGTTAGGCTATGGCTACACCTTC	CASSEAGLGYGYTF
TRBV2	few	TRBJ2-3	TRBD2	TGTGCCAGCAGTGAGGCTAGCGGAGTCACAGATACGCAGTATTTT	CASSEASGVTDTQYF
TRBV7-2	NA	TRBJ2-2	TRBD2	TGTGCCAGCAGCGGGAGGGTTACCGGGGAGCTGTTTTTT	CASSGRVTGELFF
TRBV19	NA	TRBJ2-6	NA	TGTGCCAGTAGTTCCCCCTTATCCTCTGGGGCCAACGTCCTGACTTTC	CASSSPLSSGANVLTF
TRBV5-1	NA	TRBJ2-3	TRBD1	TGCGCCAGCAGCTTGTCGGGACAGGGTGGCACAGATACGCAGTATTTT	CASSLSGQGGTDTQYF
TRBV15	NA	TRBJ2-5	NA	TGTGCCACCCGACGGATGGGGGGCCAAGAGACCCAGTACTTC	CATRRMGGQETQYF
TRBV12-3/TRBV12-4	NA	TRBJ2-1	NA	TGTGCCAGCACTACCGACAGATACAATGAGCAGTTCTTC	CASTTDRYNEQFF
TRBV7-6	NA	TRBJ2-5	TRBD1	TGTGCCAGCAGCCCACCGGGACAGGGGACCCAAGAGACCCAGTACTTC	CASSPPGQGTQETQYF
TRBV5-1	once	TRBJ2-3	TRBD1	TGCGCCAGCAGCCCCGAGGGACAGATAGGCACAGATACGCAGTATTTT	CASSPEGQIGTDTQYF
TRBV28	NA	TRBJ2-7	NA	TGTGCCACTTCGAAGGGGCCCTCCTACGAGCAGTACTTC	CATSKGPSYEQYF
TRBV3-1/TRBV3-2	few	TRBJ2-7	NA	TGTGCCAGCAGCCAAACAGGATACGAGCAGTACTTC	CASSQTGYEQYF
TRBV6-5	few	TRBJ2-2	TRBD2	TGTGCCAGCAGTCCGCGGGGGGACGGGGAGCTGTTTTTT	CASSPRGDGELFF
TRBV5-5	NA	TRBJ1-5	TRBD1	TGTGCCAGCAGTCTCGGACAGGGGGATCAGCCCCAGCATTTT	CASSLGQGDQPQHF
TRBV19	NA	TRBJ1-5	NA	TGTGCCAGTAGTATAGTACAGCCAAATCAGCCCCAGCATTTT	CASSIVQPNQPQHF
TRBV12-3/TRBV12-4	NA	TRBJ1-2	NA	TGTGCCAGCAGTTTTTATCGGGATTGGGGCTACACCTTC	CASSFYRDWGYTF
TRBV3-1/TRBV3-2	NA	TRBJ1-1	NA	TGTGCCAGCAGCCAAGTTAAGGGAGTTATGAACACTGAAGCTTTCTTT	CASSQVKGVMNTEAFF
TRBV30	few	TRBJ2-2	TRBD2	TGTGCCTGGAGACTAGCGGGAGCGCTCGGGGAGCTGTTTTTT	CAWRLAGALGELFF
TRBV6-1	NA	TRBJ2-1	TRBD2	TGTGCCAGCAGTGAAGTAAGCGGGAGAGGTCGCAATGAGCAGTTCTTC	CASSEVSGRGRNEQFF
TRBV5-4	NA	TRBJ2-7	TRBD1	TGTGCCAGCAGCCTCGGGACAGCCTCCTCCTACGAGCAGTACTTC	CASSLGTASSYEQYF
TRBV6-5	few	TRBJ2-7	TRBD2	TGTGCCTCCCAGAGTAGCGGGACTTTCTACGAGCAGTACTTC	CASQSSGTFYEQYF
TRBV6-5	NA	TRBJ2-5	NA	TGTGCCACTCGGAGCAGGGCCGCAGAGACCCAGTACTTC	CATRSRAAETQYF
TRBV30	NA	TRBJ1-2	TRBD1	TGTGCCTGGAGTTCCAACAGGGGGATTGACTACACCTTC	CAWSSNRGIDYTF
TRBV3-1/TRBV3-2	NA	TRBJ1-2	NA	TGTGCCAGCAGCCAACAACGGGATAACTTTAACTATGGCTACACCTTC	CASSQQRDNFNYGYTF
TRBV5-1	NA	TRBJ2-1	NA	TGCGCCAGCAGCTTGGTTGGCCTCAGCTCCTACAATGAGCAGTTCTTC	CASSLVGLSSYNEQFF